This TCR beta chain was documented in a study of T cell changes during pregnancy in multiple sclerosis (dated by TCRdb to between 2018 and 2021). A note on the overall study: Changes in the T cell repertoire over the course of pregnancy were examined in this study in women with multiple sclerosis.

This clone showed up just once. No antigen is known for it. Qualities for individual bases were not recorded, and no much larger clone is one base off. Compared with germline, V lacks 6 bases and J lacks 6 bases; bases without a gene match: 9. CDR3 length: 15 amino acids, cysteine to phenylalanine. Left in the record is the CDR3 DNA by itself, 45 bases read in frame from the first base. From the germline V gene (reference sequence), CDR1 is LNHDA and CDR2 is SQIVND. The library relied on the immunoSEQ multiplex PCR assay. TCRdb obtained this table from immuneACCESS and retained in-frame rearrangements with V and J assigned. These tables miss some clones; where compared with another copy, unresolved V genes account for less than half of the shortfall, and the remainder is unexplained. Across this sample there are almost 40,000 clones, with more than 75% seen only once. 0.6% to 0.8% of the sample rests with the top ten.

The receptor comes from a female donor in good health, enrolled as a control in a pregnancy study. Material: CD4+ T cells from peripheral blood mononuclear cells, obtained in the second trimester of pregnancy. The sequence is built from TRBV19 and TRBJ1-5; 9 bases in the middle match TRBD1. CDR3 reads: CASRTGQGTSQPQHF. The nucleotide sequence reads TGTGCCAGTAGGACGGGACAGGGAACGAGTCAGCCCCAGCATTTT.